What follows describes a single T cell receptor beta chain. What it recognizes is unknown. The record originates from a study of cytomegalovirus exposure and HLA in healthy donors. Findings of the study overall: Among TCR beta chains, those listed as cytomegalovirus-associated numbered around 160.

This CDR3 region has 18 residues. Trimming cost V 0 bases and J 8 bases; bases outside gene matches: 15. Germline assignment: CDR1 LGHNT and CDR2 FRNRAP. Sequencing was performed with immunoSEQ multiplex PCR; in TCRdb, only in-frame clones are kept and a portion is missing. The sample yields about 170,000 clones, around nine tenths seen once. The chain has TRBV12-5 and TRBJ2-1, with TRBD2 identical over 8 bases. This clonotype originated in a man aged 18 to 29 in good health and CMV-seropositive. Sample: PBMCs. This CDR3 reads CASGLVRDGRAVPDEQFF. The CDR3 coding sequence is TGTGCTAGTGGTTTGGTACGCGACGGGAGGGCCGTGCCCGATGAGCAGTTCTTC.